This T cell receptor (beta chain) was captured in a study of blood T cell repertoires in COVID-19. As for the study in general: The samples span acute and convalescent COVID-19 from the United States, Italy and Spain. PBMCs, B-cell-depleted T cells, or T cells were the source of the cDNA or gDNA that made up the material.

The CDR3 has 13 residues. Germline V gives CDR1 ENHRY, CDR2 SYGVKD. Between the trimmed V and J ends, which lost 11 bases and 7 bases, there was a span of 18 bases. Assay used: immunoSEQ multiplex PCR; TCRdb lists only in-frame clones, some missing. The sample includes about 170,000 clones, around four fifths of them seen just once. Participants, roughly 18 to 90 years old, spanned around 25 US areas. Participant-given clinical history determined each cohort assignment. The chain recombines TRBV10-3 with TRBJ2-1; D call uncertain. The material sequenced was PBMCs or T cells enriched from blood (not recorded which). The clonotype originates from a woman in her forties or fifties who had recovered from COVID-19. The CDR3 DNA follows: TGTGCCTCAAGTGGCGGTCCCGGGAATGAGCAGTTCTTC. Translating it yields CASSGGPGNEQFF.